This T cell receptor beta chain comes out of a study of blood T cell repertoires in COVID-19. Whole-study context: Sources were T cells, B-cell-depleted T cells, or PBMCs; the material itself was cDNA or gDNA.

This clone was detected only a few times. Using immunoSEQ multiplex PCR, the repertoire was profiled, and TCRdb retains in-frame clones only, with some absent. The repertoire consists of approximately 60,000 clones, with around 83% occurring once and the leading ten covering approximately 3.6%. This TCR came from an elderly woman with acute or convalescent COVID-19. The sequencing input was peripheral blood.

CDR3 DNA sequence: TGCAGTGCTAGTCGGCGGCAGAACTCCTACGAGCAGTACTTC. Protein product: CSASRRQNSYEQYF. This chain links TRBV20-1 with TRBJ2-7; D is unresolved. V lost 3 bases, J lost 0 bases, and 12 bases lay in between. Germline V CDR1 and CDR2: DFQATT, SNEGSKA (reference sequence). CDR3 size: 14 residues.